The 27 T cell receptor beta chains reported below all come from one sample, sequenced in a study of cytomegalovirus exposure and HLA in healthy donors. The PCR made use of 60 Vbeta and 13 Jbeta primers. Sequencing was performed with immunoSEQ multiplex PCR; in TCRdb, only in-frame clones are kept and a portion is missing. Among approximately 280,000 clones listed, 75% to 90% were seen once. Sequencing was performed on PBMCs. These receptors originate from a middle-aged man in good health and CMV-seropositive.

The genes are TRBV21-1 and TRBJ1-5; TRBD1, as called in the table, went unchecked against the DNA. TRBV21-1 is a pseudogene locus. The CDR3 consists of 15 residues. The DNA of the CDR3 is TGTGCCAGCAGCAAAAAGGGAAGGGGGACTCAGCCCCAGCATTTT. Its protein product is CASSKKGRGTQPQHF.

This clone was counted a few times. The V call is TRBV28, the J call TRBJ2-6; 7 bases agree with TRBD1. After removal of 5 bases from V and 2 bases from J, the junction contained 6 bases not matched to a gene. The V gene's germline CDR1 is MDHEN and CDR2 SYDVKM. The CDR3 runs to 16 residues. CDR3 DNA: TGTGCCAGCAGTCCAGGGACAGCTGCTGGGGCCAACGTCCTGACTTTC. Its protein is CASSPGTAAGANVLTF.

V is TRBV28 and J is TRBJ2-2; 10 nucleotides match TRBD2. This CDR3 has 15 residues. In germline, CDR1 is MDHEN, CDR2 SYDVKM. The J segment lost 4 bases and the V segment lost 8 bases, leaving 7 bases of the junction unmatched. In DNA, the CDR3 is TGTGCCAGCGCCACTAGCGGGAAGTTCACCGGGGAGCTGTTTTTT. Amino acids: CASATSGKFTGELFF. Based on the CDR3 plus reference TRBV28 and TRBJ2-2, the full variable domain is DVKVTQSSRYLVKRTGEKVFLECVQDMDHENMFWYRQDPGLGLRLIYFSYDVKMKEKGDIPEGYSVSREKKERFSLILESASTNQTSMYLCASATSGKFTGELFFGEGSRLTVL.

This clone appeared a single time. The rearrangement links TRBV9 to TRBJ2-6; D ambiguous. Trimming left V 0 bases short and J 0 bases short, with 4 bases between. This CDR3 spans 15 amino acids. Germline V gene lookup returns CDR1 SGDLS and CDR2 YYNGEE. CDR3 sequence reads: CASSVASSGANVLTF. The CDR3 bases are TGTGCCAGCAGCGTAGCCAGCTCTGGGGCCAACGTCCTGACTTTC.

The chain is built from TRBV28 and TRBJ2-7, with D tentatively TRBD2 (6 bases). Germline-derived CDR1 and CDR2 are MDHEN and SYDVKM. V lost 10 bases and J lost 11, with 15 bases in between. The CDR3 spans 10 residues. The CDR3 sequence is CAIRRQREYF. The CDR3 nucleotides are TGTGCCATTCGGAGACAGCGGGAGTACTTC.

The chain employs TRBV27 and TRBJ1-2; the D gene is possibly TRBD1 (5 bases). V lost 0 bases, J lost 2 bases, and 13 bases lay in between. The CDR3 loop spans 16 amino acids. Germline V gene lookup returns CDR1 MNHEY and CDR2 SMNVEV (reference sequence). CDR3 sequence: CASSLSNGGGNYGYTF. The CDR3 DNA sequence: TGTGCCAGCAGTTTATCGAACGGGGGGGGAAACTATGGCTACACCTTC.

The CDR3 region is CATGGLENTEAFF. CDR3 sequence (DNA): TGTGCCACCGGAGGGCTGGAGAACACTGAAGCTTTCTTT. V is TRBV10-3 and J is TRBJ1-1; D is unresolved. This CDR3 has 13 residues. V was cut by 10 bases and J by 1 base, with 13 bases left in between. Germline V gene lookup returns CDR1 ENHRY and CDR2 SYGVKD.

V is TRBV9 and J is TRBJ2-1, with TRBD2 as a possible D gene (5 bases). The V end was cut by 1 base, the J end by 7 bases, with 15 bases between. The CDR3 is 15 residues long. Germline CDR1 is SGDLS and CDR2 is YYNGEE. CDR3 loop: CASSVMGVGPNEQFF. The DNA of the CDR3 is TGTGCCAGCAGCGTAATGGGAGTAGGGCCAAATGAGCAGTTCTTC.

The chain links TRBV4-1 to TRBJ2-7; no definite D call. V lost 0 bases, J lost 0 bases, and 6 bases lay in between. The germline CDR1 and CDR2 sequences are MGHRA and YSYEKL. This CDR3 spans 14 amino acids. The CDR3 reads CASSQDRSSYEQYF. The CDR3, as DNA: TGCGCCAGCAGCCAAGACCGGAGCTCCTACGAGCAGTACTTC.

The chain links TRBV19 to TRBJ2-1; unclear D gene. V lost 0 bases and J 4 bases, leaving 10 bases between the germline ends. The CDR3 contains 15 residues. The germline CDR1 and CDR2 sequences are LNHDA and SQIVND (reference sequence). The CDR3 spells CASSIEDSPYNEQFF. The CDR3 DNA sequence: TGTGCCAGTAGTATAGAAGACTCCCCGTACAATGAGCAGTTCTTC.

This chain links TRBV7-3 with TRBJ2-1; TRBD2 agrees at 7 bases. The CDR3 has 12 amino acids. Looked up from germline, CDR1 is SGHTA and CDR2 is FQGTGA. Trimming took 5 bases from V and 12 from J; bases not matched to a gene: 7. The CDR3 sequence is CASSAPSGGQFF. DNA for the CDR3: TGTGCCAGCAGCGCCCCTAGCGGAGGGCAGTTCTTC.

The CDR3 DNA sequence: TGTGCCAGCAGTCCCTCGACAGATGCGAACACCGGGGAGCTGTTTTTT. Translated, it gives CASSPSTDANTGELFF. The chain links TRBV28 to TRBJ2-2, with D perhaps matching TRBD1 (5 bases). The CDR3 length is 16 residues. V was shortened by 5 bases and J by 0 bases, with 13 bases between the two germline ends. Germline-derived CDR1 and CDR2 are MDHEN and SYDVKM.

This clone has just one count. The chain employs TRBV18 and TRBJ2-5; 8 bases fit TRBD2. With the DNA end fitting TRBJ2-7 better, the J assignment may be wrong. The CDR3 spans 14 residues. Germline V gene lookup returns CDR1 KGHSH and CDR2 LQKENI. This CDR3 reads CASSPSSGSDEQYF. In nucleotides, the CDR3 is TGTGCCAGCTCACCATCCAGCGGGAGCGACGAGCAGTACTTC.

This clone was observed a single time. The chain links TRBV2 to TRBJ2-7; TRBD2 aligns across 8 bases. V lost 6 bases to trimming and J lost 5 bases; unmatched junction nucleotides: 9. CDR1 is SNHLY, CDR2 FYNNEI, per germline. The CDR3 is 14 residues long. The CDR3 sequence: CASSADGGVDEQYF. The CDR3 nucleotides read TGTGCCAGCAGCGCCGACGGGGGGGTGGACGAGCAGTACTTC.

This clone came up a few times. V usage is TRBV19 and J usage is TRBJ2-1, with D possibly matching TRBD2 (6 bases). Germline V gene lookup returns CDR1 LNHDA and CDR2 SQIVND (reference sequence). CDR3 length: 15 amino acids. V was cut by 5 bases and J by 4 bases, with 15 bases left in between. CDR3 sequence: CASSASGGIYNEQFF. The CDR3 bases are TGTGCCAGTAGTGCGTCTGGCGGGATTTACAATGAGCAGTTCTTC. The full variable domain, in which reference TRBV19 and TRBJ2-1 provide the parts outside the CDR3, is DGGITQSPKYLFRKEGQNVTLSCEQNLNHDAMYWYRQDPGQGLRLIYYSQIVNDFQKGDIAEGYSVSREKKESFPLTVTSAQKNPTAFYLCASSASGGIYNEQFFGPGTRLTVL.

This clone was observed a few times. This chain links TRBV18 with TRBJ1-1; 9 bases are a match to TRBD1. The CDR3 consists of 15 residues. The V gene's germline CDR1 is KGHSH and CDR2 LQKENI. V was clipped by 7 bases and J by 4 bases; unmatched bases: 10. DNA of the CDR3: TGTGCCAGCTGTCCGGGACAGGGTTGTGGCACTGAAGCTTTCTTT. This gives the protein CASCPGQGCGTEAFF.

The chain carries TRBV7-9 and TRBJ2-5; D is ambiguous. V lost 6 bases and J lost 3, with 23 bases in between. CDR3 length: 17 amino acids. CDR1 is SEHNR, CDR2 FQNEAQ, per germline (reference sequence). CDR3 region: CASSLPLNTMGKETQYF. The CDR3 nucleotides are TGTGCCAGCAGTTTGCCCCTCAACACAATGGGCAAAGAGACCCAGTACTTC.

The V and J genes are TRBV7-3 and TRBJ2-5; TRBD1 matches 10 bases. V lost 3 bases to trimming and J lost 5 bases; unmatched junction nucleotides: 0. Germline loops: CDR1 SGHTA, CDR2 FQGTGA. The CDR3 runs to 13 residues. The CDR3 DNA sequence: TGTGCCAGCAGCTTGGGACAGGGGGAGACCCAGTACTTC. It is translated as CASSLGQGETQYF.

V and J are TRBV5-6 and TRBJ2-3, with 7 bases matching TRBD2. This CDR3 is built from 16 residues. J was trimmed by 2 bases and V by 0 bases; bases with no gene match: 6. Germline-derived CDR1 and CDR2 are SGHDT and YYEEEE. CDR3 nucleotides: TGTGCCAGCAGCTTGGGACTAGCACCCTACACAGATACGCAGTATTTT. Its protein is CASSLGLAPYTDTQYF.

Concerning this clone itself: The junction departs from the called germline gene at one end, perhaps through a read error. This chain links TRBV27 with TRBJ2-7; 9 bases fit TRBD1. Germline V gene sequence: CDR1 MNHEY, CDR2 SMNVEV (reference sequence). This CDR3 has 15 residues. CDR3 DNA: TGTGCCAGCAATTTACTCGGGACAGGGTCGGGAGAGCAGTACTTC. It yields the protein CASNLLGTGSGEQYF.

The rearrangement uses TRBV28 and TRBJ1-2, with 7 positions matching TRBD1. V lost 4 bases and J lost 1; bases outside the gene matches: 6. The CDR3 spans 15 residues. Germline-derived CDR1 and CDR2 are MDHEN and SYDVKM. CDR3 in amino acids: CASSSTGRNNYGYTF. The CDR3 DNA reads TGTGCCAGCAGTTCGACAGGGCGGAATAACTATGGCTACACCTTC.

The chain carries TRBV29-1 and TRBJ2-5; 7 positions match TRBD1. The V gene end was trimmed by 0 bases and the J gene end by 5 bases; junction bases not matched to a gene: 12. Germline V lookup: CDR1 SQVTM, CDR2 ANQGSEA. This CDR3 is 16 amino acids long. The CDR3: CSVEDLGGFRAETQYF. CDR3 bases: TGCAGCGTTGAAGATTTAGGGGGCTTCCGCGCGGAGACCCAGTACTTC.

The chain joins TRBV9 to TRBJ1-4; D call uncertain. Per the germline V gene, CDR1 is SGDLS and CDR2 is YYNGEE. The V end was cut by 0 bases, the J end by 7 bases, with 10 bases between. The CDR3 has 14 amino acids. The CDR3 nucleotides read TGTGCCAGCAGCGTAGATCCTCGGAGTGAAAAACTGTTTTTT. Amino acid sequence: CASSVDPRSEKLFF. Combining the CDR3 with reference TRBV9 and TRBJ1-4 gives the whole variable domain DSGVTQTPKHLITATGQRVTLRCSPRSGDLSVYWYQQSLDQGLQFLIQYYNGEERAKGNILERFSAQQFPDLHSELNLSSLELGDSALYFCASSVDPRSEKLFFGSGTQLSVL.

CDR3 nucleotides: TGTGCCAGCAGTTTATTTGGGCGGGAGGGCCTTTGGAGGGAGCAGTACTTC. Translating it yields CASSLFGREGLWREQYF. The chain links TRBV28 to TRBJ2-7, with 9 positions matching TRBD2. This CDR3 has 17 amino acids. The V and J ends lost 1 base and 7 bases, in that order; junction bases with no gene match: 14. Per the germline V gene, CDR1 is MDHEN and CDR2 is SYDVKM.

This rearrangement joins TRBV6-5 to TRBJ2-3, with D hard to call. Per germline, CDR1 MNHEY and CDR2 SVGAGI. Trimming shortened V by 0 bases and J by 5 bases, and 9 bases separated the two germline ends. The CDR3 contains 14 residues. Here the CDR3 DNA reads TGTGCCAGCAGTTACTCGAGGCGAGGAGATACGCAGTATTTT. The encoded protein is CASSYSRRGDTQYF.

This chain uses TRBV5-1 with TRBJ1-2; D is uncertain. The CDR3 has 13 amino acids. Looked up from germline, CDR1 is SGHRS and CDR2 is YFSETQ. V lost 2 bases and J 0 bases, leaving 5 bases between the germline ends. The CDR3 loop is CASSFEPNYGYTF. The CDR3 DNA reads TGCGCCAGCAGCTTCGAGCCTAACTATGGCTACACCTTC.

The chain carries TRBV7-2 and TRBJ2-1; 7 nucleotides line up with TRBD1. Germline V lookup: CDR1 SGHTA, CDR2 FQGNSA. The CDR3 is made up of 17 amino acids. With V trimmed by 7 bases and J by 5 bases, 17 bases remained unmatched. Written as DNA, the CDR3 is TGTGCCAGCACCCCCCTCGGGACAGCGGTCAGGCACAATGAGCAGTTCTTC. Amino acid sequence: CASTPLGTAVRHNEQFF.